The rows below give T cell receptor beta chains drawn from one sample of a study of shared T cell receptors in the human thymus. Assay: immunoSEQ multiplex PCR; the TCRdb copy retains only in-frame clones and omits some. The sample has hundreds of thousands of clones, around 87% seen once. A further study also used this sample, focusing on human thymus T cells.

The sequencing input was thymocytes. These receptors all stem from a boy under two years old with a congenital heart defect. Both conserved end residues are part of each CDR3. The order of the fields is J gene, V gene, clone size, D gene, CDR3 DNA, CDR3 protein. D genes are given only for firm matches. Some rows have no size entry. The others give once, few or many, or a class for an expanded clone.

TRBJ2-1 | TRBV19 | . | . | TGTGCCAGTAGTATCGAGGGCCTAGCTGTGGATGAGCAGTTCTTC | CASSIEGLAVDEQFF
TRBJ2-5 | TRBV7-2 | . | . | TGTGCCAGCAGCCTTCACCAAGAGACCCAGTACTTC | CASSLHQETQYF
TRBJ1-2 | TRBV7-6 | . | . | TGTGCCAGCAGCTTAGGTGGTGAACCAGGAGGTCCATATGGCTACACCTTC | CASSLGGEPGGPYGYTF
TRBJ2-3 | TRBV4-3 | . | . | TGCGCCAGCTCGGGCGGGGAAAGCACAGATACGCAGTATTTT | CASSGGESTDTQYF
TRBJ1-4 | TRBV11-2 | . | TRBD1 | TGTGCCAGCAGCTCGCGGACAGGACCCCATAATGAAAAACTGTTTTTT | CASSSRTGPHNEKLFF
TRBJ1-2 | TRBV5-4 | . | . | TGTGCCAGCAGCTTGAGTAGTAGCTATGGCTACACCTTC | CASSLSSSYGYTF
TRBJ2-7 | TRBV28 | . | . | TGTGCCAGCAGACCGCCGGGACAATCCTACGAGCAGTACTTC | CASRPPGQSYEQYF
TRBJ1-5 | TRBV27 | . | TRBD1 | TGTGCCAGCAGTTCTACGGGACAGGGCACTGAGTGTCTACCCCAGCATTTT | CASSSTGQGTECLPQHF
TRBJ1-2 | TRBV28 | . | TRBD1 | TGTGCCAGCAGTTTGGGGGGACAGGGGTCCAACTATGGCTACACCTTC | CASSLGGQGSNYGYTF
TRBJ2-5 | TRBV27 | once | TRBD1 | TGTGCCAGCCGAATAGACAGGGGAGAGACCCAGTACTTC | CASRIDRGETQYF
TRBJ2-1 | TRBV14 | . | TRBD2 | TGTGCCAGCAGCCAAGACTGTGTGGGACTAGCGGGGGGGCAGTTCTTC | CASSQDCVGLAGGQFF
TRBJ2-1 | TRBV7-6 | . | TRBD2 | TGTGCCAGCAGCTCACCCACAGCGGGGTCCTACAATGAGCAGTTCTTC | CASSSPTAGSYNEQFF
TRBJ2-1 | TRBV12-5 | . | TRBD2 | TGTGCTAGTGGTTCGTCACTAGCGGGGGGAGAGCAGTTCTTC | CASGSSLAGGEQFF
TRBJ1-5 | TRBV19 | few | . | TGTGCCAGTAGTTGGAGGGTTACTCAGCCCCAGCATTTT | CASSWRVTQPQHF
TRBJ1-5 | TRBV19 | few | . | TGTGCCAGTAGTATCAAGCCTGGTCTCAAGCAGCCCCAGCATTTT | CASSIKPGLKQPQHF
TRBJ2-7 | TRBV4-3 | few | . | TGCGCCAGCAGCCAAGATTCGCAGGCAAGCTACGAGCAGTACTTC | CASSQDSQASYEQYF
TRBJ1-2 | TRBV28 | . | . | TGTGCCAGCAGTTTATGTGGGCAGAGCTTCAGTGGCTACACCTTC | CASSLCGQSFSGYTF
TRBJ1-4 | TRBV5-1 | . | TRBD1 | TGCGCCAGCAGCTTGACAGGGGGAACTAATGAAAAACTGTTTTTT | CASSLTGGTNEKLFF
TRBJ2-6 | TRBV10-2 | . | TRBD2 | TGCGCCAGCAGAGGACGTCGGGAGGGCTCTGGGGCCAACGTCCTGACTTTC | CASRGRREGSGANVLTF
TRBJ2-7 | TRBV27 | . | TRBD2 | TGTGCCAGCAGTTCCCGGACTAGCACCTACGAGCAGTACTTC | CASSSRTSTYEQYF
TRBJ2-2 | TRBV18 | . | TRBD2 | TGTGCCAGCTCACCGATCCCAACTCTAGCGGGGACCACCGGGGAGCTGTTTTTT | CASSPIPTLAGTTGELFF
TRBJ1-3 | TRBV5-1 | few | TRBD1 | TGCGCCAGCAGCTCGGGACAGGGAACTGGAAACACCATATATTTT | CASSSGQGTGNTIYF
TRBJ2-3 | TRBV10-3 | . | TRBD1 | TGTGCCATCAGTGAGTTAGTGGGACAGGGGGATTCAGATACGCAGTATTTT | CAISELVGQGDSDTQYF
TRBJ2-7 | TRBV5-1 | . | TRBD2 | TGCGCCAGCGCGGGGGGGTCCTACGAGCAGTACTTC | CASAGGSYEQYF
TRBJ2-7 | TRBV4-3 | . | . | TGCGCCAGCAGCCAAGATGGGCCGCAGCCGACCTACGAGCAGTACTTC | CASSQDGPQPTYEQYF
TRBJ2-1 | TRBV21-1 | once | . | TGTGCCAGCAGCAAAGATCGGGCAGGGCTCAATGAGCAGTTCTTC | CASSKDRAGLNEQFF
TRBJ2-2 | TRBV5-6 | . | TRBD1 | TGTGCCAGCAGCGTGGGACAGGGGGACCACGCGAACACCGGGGAGCTGTTTTTT | CASSVGQGDHANTGELFF